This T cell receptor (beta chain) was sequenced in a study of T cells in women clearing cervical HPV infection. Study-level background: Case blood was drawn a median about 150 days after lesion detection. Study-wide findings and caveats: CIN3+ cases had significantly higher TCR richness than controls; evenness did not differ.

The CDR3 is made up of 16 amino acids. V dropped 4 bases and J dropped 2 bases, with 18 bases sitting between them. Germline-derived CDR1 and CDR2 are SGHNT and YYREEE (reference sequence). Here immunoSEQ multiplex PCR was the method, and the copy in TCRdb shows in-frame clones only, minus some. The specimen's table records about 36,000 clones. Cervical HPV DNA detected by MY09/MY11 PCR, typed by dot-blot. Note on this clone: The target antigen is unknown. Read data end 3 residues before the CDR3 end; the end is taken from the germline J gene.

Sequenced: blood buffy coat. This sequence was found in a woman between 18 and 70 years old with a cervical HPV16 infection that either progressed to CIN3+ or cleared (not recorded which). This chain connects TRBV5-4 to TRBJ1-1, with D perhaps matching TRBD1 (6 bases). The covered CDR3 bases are TGTGCCAGCAGCGCGGGGGGGACAAGACTTAACACTGAA. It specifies CASSAGGTRLNTE. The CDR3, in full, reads CASSAGGTRLNTEAFF.